The rows below give T cell receptor beta chains drawn from one sample of a study of Graves' ophthalmopathy and Graves' hyperthyroidism. TCRdb processed the multiplex PCR reads anew with MiXCR; each CDR3 protein has one entry. There are under 350,000 distinct CDR3 sequences in the sample; around a sixth occur only once, and approximately 13% lies in the top ten. Sample: peripheral blood. The receptor source for this set is an adult man with Graves' ophthalmopathy. Each CDR3 is given with its conserved first and last residue. Fields, in order: V gene, J gene, D gene, clone size, CDR3 protein, CDR3 DNA. A D gene is named only where the DNA matches it firmly. Size is stated for part of the rows, as once, few or many counts, or as a class when the clone is expanded.

>TRBV27|TRBJ2-5|NA|many
CASGWGDAVETQYF
TGTGCCAGCGGTTGGGGGGACGCCGTAGAGACCCAGTACTTC
>TRBV12-3/TRBV12-4|TRBJ1-2|NA|NA
CASSSLRGSRSYTF
TGTGCCAGCAGTTCCTTGAGGGGGAGTCGAAGCTACACCTTC
>TRBV12-3/TRBV12-4|TRBJ1-1|NA|many
CASSLRRNTEAFF
TGTGCCAGCAGTTTAAGGAGGAACACTGAAGCTTTCTTT
>TRBV6-1|TRBJ2-2|TRBD2|many
CASSPRTSLFF
TGTGCCAGCAGTCCGAGGACTAGTTTGTTTTTT
>TRBV30|TRBJ1-2|NA|many
CAWSPSGDYGYTF
TGTGCCTGGAGTCCGTCGGGAGACTATGGCTACACCTTC
>TRBV6-1|TRBJ2-7|TRBD2|NA
CASRRSGTSYEQYF
TGTGCCAGCAGGCGTAGCGGGACTTCCTACGAGCAGTACTTC
>TRBV7-8|TRBJ2-2|TRBD2|many
CASSLSGGYTGELFF
TGTGCCAGCAGCCTTAGCGGGGGATACACCGGGGAGCTGTTTTTT
>TRBV20-1|TRBJ2-7|NA|NA
CSARLGSTAAYEQYF
TGCAGTGCTAGACTAGGGTCGACAGCGGCCTACGAGCAGTACTTC
>TRBV2|TRBJ2-1|NA|many
CATSGNYNEQFF
TGTGCCACCTCCGGGAACTACAATGAGCAGTTCTTC
>TRBV9|TRBJ1-1|NA|many
CASSGGAGNEAFF
TGTGCCAGCAGCGGAGGAGCGGGGAATGAAGCTTTCTTT
>TRBV30|TRBJ1-5|NA|many
CAWRGPGEAQPQHF
TGTGCCTGGAGGGGACCGGGGGAGGCTCAGCCCCAGCATTTT
>TRBV15|TRBJ2-5|NA|NA
CATSVTGSETQYF
TGTGCCACCAGCGTTACAGGGTCCGAGACCCAGTACTTC
>TRBV18|TRBJ1-1|TRBD1|many
CASSLDRAPNTEAFF
TGTGCCAGCTCACTCGACAGGGCTCCCAACACTGAAGCTTTCTTT
>TRBV19|TRBJ2-2|NA|many
CASSIDGFTGELFF
TGTGCCAGTAGTATAGACGGATTCACCGGGGAGCTGTTTTTT
>TRBV28|TRBJ2-7|NA|many
CASTYNSYEQYF
TGTGCCAGCACATACAACTCCTACGAGCAGTACTTC
>TRBV6-2/TRBV6-3|TRBJ2-7|NA|many
CASSYSRSLSYEQYF
TGTGCCAGCAGTTACTCCCGGAGCCTCTCCTACGAGCAGTACTTC
>TRBV5-1|TRBJ1-1|NA|many
CASSPAQGGTEAFF
TGCGCCAGCAGCCCGGCGCAGGGCGGCACTGAAGCTTTCTTT
>TRBV2|TRBJ1-2|NA|many
CASSEFGRNYGYTF
TGTGCCAGCAGTGAATTTGGCAGAAACTATGGCTACACCTTC
>TRBV2|TRBJ2-7|NA|many
CASSATEASYEQYF
TGTGCCAGCAGTGCGACTGAGGCCTCCTACGAGCAGTACTTC
>TRBV7-3|TRBJ1-1|TRBD1|many
CASSFRQGAEAFF
TGTGCCAGCAGCTTTCGACAGGGGGCTGAAGCTTTCTTT
>TRBV6-5|TRBJ2-7|NA|many
CASSPDSSSYEQYF
TGTGCCAGCAGTCCGGACAGTAGTTCCTACGAGCAGTACTTC
>TRBV11-2|TRBJ2-5|TRBD2|many
CASSLGLAGSSRTTQYF
TGTGCCAGCAGCTTGGGACTAGCGGGCTCCTCCCGGACGACCCAGTACTTC
>TRBV20-1|TRBJ2-2|TRBD1|many
CSGSRGQDTGELFF
TGCAGTGGCAGCAGGGGGCAAGACACCGGGGAGCTGTTTTTT
>TRBV7-9|TRBJ2-7|NA|NA
CASTGRNAYEQCF
TGTGCCAGCACCGGACGAAACGCCTACGAGCAGTGCTTC
>TRBV4-1|TRBJ2-7|TRBD2|few
CASSNRAGGSPYEQYF
TGCGCCAGCAGCAACCGAGCGGGAGGGTCCCCCTACGAGCAGTACTTC
>TRBV29-1|TRBJ2-7|TRBD1|many
CSVEGPGDRTYEQYF
TGCAGCGTTGAGGGCCCAGGGGACAGAACCTACGAGCAGTACTTC
>TRBV11-2|TRBJ1-2|NA|NA
CASSSPSNRGGGRLGYTF
TGTGCCAGCAGCTCACCCTCGAACCGCGGGGGGGGTCGGTTAGGCTACACCTTC
>TRBV5-1|TRBJ2-2|NA|many
CASSHGAVGAGELFF
TGCGCCAGCAGCCATGGGGCAGTTGGGGCCGGGGAGCTGTTTTTT
>TRBV7-2|TRBJ2-7|TRBD1|many
CASSLAGQSPEQYF
TGTGCCAGCAGCTTAGCGGGACAGAGTCCCGAGCAGTACTTC
>TRBV6-2/TRBV6-3|TRBJ1-1|NA|many
CASSYFNREAFF
TGTGCCAGCAGTTACTTTAACAGAGAAGCTTTCTTT
>TRBV5-1|TRBJ2-5|TRBD2|many
CASSLNMLAGAQETQYF
TGCGCCAGCAGCTTGAATATGTTAGCGGGGGCCCAAGAGACCCAGTACTTC
>TRBV7-2|TRBJ2-7|NA|many
CASSLVYGLDYEQYF
TGTGCCAGCAGCTTAGTATACGGTTTGGACTACGAGCAGTACTTC
>TRBV2|TRBJ2-4|NA|many
CASSRPGSGATKNIQYF
TGTGCCAGCAGTAGACCCGGGAGCGGCGCGACCAAAAACATTCAGTACTTC
>TRBV7-2|TRBJ2-7|NA|many
CASSDDGAYEQYF
TGTGCCAGCAGTGACGACGGGGCCTACGAGCAGTACTTC
>TRBV29-1|TRBJ1-3|NA|many
CSAATEGNTIYF
TGCAGCGCCGCGACAGAGGGAAACACCATATATTTT
>TRBV19|TRBJ1-2|TRBD1|many
CASSMVRTGGNYGYTF
TGTGCCAGTAGTATGGTCCGGACAGGGGGCAACTATGGCTACACCTTC
>TRBV6-1|TRBJ2-7|TRBD2|many
CASSPGLAGRHEQYF
TGTGCCAGCAGTCCCGGACTAGCGGGGAGGCACGAGCAGTACTTC
>TRBV7-2|TRBJ1-2|TRBD1|NA
CASSHGTASYGYTF
TGTGCCAGCAGCCATGGGACAGCCTCTTATGGCTACACCTTC
>TRBV20-1|TRBJ2-7|NA|many
CSAGSYEQYF
TGCAGTGCCGGGTCCTACGAGCAGTACTTC
>TRBV20-1|TRBJ2-6|TRBD2|many
CSARGGESGANVLTF
TGCAGTGCTAGGGGAGGGGAGTCTGGGGCCAACGTCCTGACTTTC